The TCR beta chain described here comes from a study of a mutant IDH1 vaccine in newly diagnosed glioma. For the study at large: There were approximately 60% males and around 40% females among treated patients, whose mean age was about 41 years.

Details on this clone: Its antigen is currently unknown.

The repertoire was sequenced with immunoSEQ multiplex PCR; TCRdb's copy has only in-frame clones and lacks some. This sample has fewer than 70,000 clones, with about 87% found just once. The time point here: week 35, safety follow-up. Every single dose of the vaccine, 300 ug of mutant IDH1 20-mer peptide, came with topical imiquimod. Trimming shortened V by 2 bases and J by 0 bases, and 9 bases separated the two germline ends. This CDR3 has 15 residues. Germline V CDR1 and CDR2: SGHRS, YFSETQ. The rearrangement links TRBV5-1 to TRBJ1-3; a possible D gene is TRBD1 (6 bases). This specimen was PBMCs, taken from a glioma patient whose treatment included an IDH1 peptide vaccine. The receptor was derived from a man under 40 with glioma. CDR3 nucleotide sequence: TGCGCCAGCAGCTTACAGGGACTCTCTGGAAACACCATATATTTT. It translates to CASSLQGLSGNTIYF.